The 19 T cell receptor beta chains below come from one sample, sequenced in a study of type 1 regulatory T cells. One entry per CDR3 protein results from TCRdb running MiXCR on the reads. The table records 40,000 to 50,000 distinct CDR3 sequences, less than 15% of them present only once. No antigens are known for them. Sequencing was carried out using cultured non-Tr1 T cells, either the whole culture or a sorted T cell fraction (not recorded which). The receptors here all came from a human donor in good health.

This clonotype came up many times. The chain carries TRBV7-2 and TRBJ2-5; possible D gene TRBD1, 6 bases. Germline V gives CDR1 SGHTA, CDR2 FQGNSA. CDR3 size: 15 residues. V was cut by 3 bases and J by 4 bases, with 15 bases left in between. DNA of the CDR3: TGTGCCAGCAGCTTGACGGGGACATCATTAGAGACCCAGTACTTC. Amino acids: CASSLTGTSLETQYF.

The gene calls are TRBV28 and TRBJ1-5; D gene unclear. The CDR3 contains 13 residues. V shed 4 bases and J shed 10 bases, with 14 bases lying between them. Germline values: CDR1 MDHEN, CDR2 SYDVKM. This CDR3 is CASSSPLRHPQHF. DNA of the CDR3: TGTGCCAGCAGTTCCCCTCTTCGCCACCCCCAGCATTTT. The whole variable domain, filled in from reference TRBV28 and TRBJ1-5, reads DVKVTQSSRYLVKRTGEKVFLECVQDMDHENMFWYRQDPGLGLRLIYFSYDVKMKEKGDIPEGYSVSREKKERFSLILESASTNQTSMYLCASSSPLRHPQHFGDGTRLSIL.

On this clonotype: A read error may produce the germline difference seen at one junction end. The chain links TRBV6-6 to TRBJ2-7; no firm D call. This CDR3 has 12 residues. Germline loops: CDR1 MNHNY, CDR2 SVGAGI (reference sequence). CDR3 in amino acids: CASNYSSPEQYF. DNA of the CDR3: TGTGCCAGCAATTACTCGAGTCCCGAGCAGTACTTC.

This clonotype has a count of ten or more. The CDR3 DNA is TGTGCCTGGAGAGCGAGGGACTGGGCTGAAGCTTTCTTT. Its protein product is CAWRARDWAEAFF. The rearrangement links TRBV30 to TRBJ1-1; D is perhaps TRBD1 (5 bases). The germline V gene has CDR1 GTSNPN and CDR2 SVGIG (reference sequence). The V gene lost 3 bases and the J gene lost 6 bases, with 14 bases spanning the gap. The CDR3 runs to 13 residues.

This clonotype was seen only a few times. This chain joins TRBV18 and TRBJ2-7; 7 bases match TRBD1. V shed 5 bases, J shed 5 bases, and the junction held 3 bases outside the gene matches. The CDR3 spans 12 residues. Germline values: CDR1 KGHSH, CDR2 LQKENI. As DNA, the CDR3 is TGTGCCAGCTCATATACAGGGGACGAGCAGTACTTC. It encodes CASSYTGDEQYF.

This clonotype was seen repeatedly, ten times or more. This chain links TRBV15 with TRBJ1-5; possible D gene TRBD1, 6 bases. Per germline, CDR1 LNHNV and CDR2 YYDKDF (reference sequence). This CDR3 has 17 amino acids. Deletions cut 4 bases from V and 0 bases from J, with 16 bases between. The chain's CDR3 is CATSMRGGGYSNQPQHF. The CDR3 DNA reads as TGTGCCACCAGCATGAGGGGGGGTGGATATAGCAATCAGCCCCAGCATTTT.

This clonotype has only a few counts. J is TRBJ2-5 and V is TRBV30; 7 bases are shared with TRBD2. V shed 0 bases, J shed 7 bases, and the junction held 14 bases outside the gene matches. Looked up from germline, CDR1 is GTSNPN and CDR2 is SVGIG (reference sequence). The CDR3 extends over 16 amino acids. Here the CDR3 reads CAWSVVGTIIFGTQYF. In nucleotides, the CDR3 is TGTGCCTGGAGTGTAGTCGGGACTATAATTTTCGGGACCCAGTACTTC.

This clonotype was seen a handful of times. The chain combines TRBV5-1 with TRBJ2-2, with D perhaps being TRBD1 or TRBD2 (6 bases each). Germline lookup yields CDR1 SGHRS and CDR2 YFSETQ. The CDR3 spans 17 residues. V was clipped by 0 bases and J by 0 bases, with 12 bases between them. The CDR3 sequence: CASSLAGAPANTGELFF. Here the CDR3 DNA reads TGCGCCAGCAGCTTGGCGGGGGCTCCCGCGAACACCGGGGAGCTGTTTTTT.

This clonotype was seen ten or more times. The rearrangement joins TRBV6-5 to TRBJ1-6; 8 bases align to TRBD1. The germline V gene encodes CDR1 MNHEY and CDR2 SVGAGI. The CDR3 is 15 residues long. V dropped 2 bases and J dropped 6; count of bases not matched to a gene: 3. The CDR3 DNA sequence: TGTGCCAGCAGTTACGTCGACAGGGGTAATTCACCCCTCCACTTT. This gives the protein CASSYVDRGNSPLHF.

The CDR3 nucleotides are TGTGCCAGCAGGGCCCTCAGCGGGAGCGATACCGGGGAGCTGTTTTTT. Translating it yields CASRALSGSDTGELFF. The chain has TRBV6-1 and TRBJ2-2, with 8 bases identical to TRBD2. With V trimmed by 6 bases and J by 5 bases, 11 bases remained unmatched. The CDR3 is 16 residues long. The germline V gene has CDR1 MNHNS and CDR2 SASEGT.

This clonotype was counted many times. The CDR3 coding sequence is TGTGCCAGCAGCTTAGAATGGCGCAGGGGTGGCTACACCTTC. Translating gives CASSLEWRRGGYTF. V is TRBV7-9 and J is TRBJ1-2; D possibly corresponds to TRBD1 (6 bases). Between the trimmed V and J ends, which lost 1 base and 7 bases, there was a span of 13 bases. Germline loops: CDR1 SEHNR, CDR2 FQNEAQ (reference sequence). The CDR3 sequence is 14 residues long. The whole variable domain, remainder taken from reference TRBV7-9 and TRBJ1-2, is DTGVSQNPRHKITKRGQNVTFRCDPISEHNRLYWYRQTLGQGPEFLTYFQNEAQLEKSRLLSDRFSAERPKGSFSTLEIQRTEQGDSAMYLCASSLEWRRGGYTFGSGTRLTVV.

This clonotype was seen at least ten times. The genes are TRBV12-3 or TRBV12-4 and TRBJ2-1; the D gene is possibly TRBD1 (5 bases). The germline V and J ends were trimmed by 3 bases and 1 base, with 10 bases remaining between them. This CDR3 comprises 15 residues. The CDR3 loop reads CASSLGRVSYNEQFF. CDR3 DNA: TGTGCCAGCAGTTTGGGCAGGGTGTCCTACAATGAGCAGTTCTTC.

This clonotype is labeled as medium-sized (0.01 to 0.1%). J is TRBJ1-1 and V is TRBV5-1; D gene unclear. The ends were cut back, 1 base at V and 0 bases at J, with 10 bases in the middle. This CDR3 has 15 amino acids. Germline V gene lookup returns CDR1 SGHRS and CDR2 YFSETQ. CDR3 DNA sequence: TGCGCCAGCAGCTTGCGGCCGGGGATGAACACTGAAGCTTTCTTT. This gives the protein CASSLRPGMNTEAFF.

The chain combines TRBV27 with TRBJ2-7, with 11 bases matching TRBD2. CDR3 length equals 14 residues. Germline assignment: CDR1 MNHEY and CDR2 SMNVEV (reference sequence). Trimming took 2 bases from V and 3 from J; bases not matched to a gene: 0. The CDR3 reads CASSLGTSGYEQYF. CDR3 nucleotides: TGTGCCAGCAGTTTAGGGACTAGCGGCTACGAGCAGTACTTC.

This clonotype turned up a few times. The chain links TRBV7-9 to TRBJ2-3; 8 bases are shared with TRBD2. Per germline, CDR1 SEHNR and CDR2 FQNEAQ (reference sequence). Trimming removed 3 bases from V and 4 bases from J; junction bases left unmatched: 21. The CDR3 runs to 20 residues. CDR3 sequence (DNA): TGTGCCAGCAGCTTCTTCGTCGGCGGCGGGAGGTACCGGAGGGCAGATACGCAGTATTTT. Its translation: CASSFFVGGGRYRRADTQYF.

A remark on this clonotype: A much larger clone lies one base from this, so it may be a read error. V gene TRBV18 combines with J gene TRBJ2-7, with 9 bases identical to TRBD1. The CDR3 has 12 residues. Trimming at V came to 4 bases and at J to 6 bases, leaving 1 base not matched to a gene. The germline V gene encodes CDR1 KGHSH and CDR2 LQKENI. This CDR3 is CASSLQGAEQYF. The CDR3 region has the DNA TGTGCCAGCTCACTACAGGGGGCCGAGCAGTACTTC. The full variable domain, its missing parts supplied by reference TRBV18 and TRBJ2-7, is NAGVMQNPRHLVRRRGQEARLRCSPMKGHSHVYWYRQLPEEGLKFMVYLQKENIIDESGMPKERFSAEFPKEGPSILRIQQVVRGDSAAYFCASSLQGAEQYFGPGTRLTVT.

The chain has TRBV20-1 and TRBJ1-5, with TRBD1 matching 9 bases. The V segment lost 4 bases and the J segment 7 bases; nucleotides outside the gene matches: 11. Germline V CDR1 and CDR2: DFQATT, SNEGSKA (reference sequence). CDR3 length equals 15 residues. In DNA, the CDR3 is TGCAGTGCTAAGCCGGGACAGGGTATGGGGCAGCCCCAGCATTTT. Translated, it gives CSAKPGQGMGQPQHF.

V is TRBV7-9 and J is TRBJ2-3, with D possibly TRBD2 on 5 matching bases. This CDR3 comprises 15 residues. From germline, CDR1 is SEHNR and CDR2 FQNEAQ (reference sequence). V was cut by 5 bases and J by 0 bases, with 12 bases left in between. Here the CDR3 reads CASSPRSGSTDTQYF. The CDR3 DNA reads TGTGCCAGCAGCCCCCGCAGCGGTAGCACAGATACGCAGTATTTT.

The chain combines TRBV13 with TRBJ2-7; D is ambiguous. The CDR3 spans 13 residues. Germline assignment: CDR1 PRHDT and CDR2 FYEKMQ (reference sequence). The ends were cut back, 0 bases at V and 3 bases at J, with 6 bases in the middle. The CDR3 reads CASSLGSIYEQYF. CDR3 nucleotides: TGTGCCAGCAGCTTAGGCTCTATCTACGAGCAGTACTTC.